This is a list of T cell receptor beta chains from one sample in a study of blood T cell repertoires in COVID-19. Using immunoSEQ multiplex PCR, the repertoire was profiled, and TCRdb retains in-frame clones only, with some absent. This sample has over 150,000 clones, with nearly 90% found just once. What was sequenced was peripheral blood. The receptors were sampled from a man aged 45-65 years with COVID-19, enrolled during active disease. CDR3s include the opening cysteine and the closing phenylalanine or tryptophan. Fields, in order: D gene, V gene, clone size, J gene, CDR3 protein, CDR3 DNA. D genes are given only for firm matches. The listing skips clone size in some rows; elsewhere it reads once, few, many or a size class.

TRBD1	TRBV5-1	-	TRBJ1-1	CASSTGQGNTEAFF	TGCGCCAGCAGCACGGGACAGGGAAACACTGAAGCTTTCTTT
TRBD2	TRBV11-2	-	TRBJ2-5	CASSYLTSGGPRETQYF	TGTGCCAGCAGCTACTTGACTAGCGGGGGCCCGAGGGAGACCCAGTACTTC
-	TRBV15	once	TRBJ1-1	CATSRDLGRLLNTEAFF	TGTGCCACCAGCAGAGATCTTGGGAGACTCCTGAACACTGAAGCTTTCTTT
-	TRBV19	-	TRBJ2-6	CASSIDARGGDRGRGANVLTF	TGTGCCAGTAGTATAGATGCCCGCGGCGGGGATAGGGGAAGGGGGGCCAACGTCCTGACTTTC
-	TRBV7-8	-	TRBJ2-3	CASSLDWGLHHTQYF	TGTGCCAGCAGCTTAGATTGGGGGCTCCACCATACGCAGTATTTT
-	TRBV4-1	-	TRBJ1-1	CASSQDGGLNTEAFF	TGCGCCAGCAGCCAAGACGGGGGACTGAACACTGAAGCTTTCTTT
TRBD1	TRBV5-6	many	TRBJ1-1	CASSFEPTGMNTEAFF	TGTGCCAGCAGCTTTGAGCCGACAGGGATGAACACTGAAGCTTTCTTT
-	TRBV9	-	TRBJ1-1	CASSVTDRNTEAFF	TGTGCCAGCAGCGTGACGGACAGGAACACTGAAGCTTTCTTT
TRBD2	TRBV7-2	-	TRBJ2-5	CASSFMRTSGGKETQYF	TGTGCCAGCAGCTTTATGAGGACTAGCGGGGGGAAAGAGACCCAGTACTTC
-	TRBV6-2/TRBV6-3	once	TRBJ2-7	CASSYSVTGPSSYEQYF	TGTGCCAGCAGTTACTCCGTGACGGGTCCGAGCTCCTACGAGCAGTACTTC
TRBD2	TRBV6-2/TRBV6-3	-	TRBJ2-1	CASSYGGGSGEQFF	TGTGCCAGCAGTTACGGCGGCGGGAGTGGGGAGCAGTTCTTC
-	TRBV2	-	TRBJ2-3	CASTTWGDPGNTDTQYF	TGTGCCAGCACCACATGGGGGGACCCAGGGAACACAGATACGCAGTATTTT
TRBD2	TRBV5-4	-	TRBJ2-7	CASSPGLAGDEQYF	TGTGCCAGCAGCCCGGGACTAGCGGGAGACGAGCAGTACTTC
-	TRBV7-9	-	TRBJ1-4	CASSFQRAEELFF	TGTGCCAGCAGCTTCCAGCGGGCAGAAGAGCTGTTTTTT
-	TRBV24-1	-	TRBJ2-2	CATSGNRDTGELFF	TGTGCCACCAGTGGTAACAGGGACACCGGGGAGCTGTTTTTT
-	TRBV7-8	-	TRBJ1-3	CASSWGRAAIGNTIYF	TGTGCCAGCAGCTGGGGGAGGGCCGCAATTGGAAACACCATATATTTT
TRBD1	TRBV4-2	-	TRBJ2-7	CASSQDRGGGYEQYF	TGTGCCAGCAGCCAAGATCGAGGGGGCGGCTACGAGCAGTACTTC
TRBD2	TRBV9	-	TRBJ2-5	CASSVGLTGGVKETQYF	TGTGCCAGCAGCGTAGGATTGACGGGAGGGGTGAAAGAGACCCAGTACTTC
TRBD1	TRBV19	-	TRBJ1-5	CASSIGQGPRQPQHF	TGTGCCAGTAGTATCGGACAGGGGCCGAGGCAGCCCCAGCATTTT
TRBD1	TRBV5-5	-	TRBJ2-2	CASSLGQSNTGELFF	TGTGCCAGCAGCCTGGGACAGTCGAACACCGGGGAGCTGTTTTTT
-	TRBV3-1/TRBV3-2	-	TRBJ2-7	CASSYRGIEQYF	TGTGCCAGCAGCTACCGGGGGATCGAGCAGTACTTC
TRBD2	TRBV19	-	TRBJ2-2	CASNLAGALNTGELFF	TGTGCCAGTAATCTAGCGGGGGCCCTGAACACCGGGGAGCTGTTTTTT
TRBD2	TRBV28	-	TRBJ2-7	CASSWPGGPGSYEQYF	TGTGCCAGCAGTTGGCCGGGGGGGCCGGGCTCCTACGAGCAGTACTTC
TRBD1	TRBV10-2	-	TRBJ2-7	CASRTGGTYEQYF	TGCGCCAGCCGGACAGGGGGGACCTACGAGCAGTACTTC
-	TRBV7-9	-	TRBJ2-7	CASSPTGGKYEQYF	TGTGCCAGCAGCCCCACTGGAGGGAAGTACGAGCAGTACTTC
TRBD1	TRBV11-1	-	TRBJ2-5	CASSSRQGGKETQYF	TGTGCCAGCAGCTCAAGACAGGGGGGGAAAGAGACCCAGTACTTC
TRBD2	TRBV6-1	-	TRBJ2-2	CASSEASGGTGELFF	TGTGCCAGCAGTGAAGCTAGCGGGGGCACCGGGGAGCTGTTTTTT
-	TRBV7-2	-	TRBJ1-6	CASSPPTRIYNSPLHF	TGTGCCAGCAGCCCACCAACACGAATCTATAATTCACCCCTCCACTTT
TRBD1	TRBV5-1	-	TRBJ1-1	CASSLDRGRNTEAFF	TGCGCCAGCAGCTTGGACAGGGGACGGAACACTGAAGCTTTCTTT
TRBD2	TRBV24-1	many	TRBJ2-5	CATSDFRMGSGAETQYF	TGTGCCACCAGTGATTTCCGCATGGGTAGCGGGGCAGAGACCCAGTACTTC
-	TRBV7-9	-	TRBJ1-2	CASSLGTGGYTF	TGTGCCAGCAGCTTAGGAACAGGCGGCTACACCTTC
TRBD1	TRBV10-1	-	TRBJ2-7	CASIDQQGAKHEQYF	TGCGCCAGCATCGACCAACAGGGGGCAAAGCACGAGCAGTACTTC
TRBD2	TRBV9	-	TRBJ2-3	CASSPRGSGGASADTQYF	TGTGCCAGCAGCCCTCGTGGGAGCGGGGGGGCCTCCGCAGATACGCAGTATTTT
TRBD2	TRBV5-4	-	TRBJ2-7	CASSLGLAGGEQYF	TGTGCCAGCAGCCTGGGACTAGCGGGAGGCGAGCAGTACTTC
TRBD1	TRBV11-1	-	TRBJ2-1	CASSLGDRVDFGEQFF	TGTGCCAGCAGCTTAGGGGACAGGGTAGATTTCGGTGAGCAGTTCTTC
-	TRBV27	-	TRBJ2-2	CASRWRTAAPTGELFF	TGTGCCAGCAGGTGGAGGACAGCCGCTCCCACCGGGGAGCTGTTTTTT
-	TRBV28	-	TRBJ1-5	CASSFYDISNQPQHF	TGTGCCAGCAGTTTTTACGACATTAGCAATCAGCCCCAGCATTTT
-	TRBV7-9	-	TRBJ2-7	CASSLAVRQVELEQYF	TGTGCCAGCAGCTTAGCGGTGAGGCAAGTAGAGCTCGAGCAGTACTTC
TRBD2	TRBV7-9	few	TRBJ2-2	CASSSPRGGRADTGELFF	TGTGCCAGCAGCTCACCGAGGGGAGGGAGGGCCGACACCGGGGAGCTGTTTTTT
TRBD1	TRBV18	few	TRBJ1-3	CASSPQPGQGVSGNTIYF	TGTGCCAGCTCACCTCAACCGGGACAGGGCGTCTCTGGAAACACCATATATTTT
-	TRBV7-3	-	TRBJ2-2	CASSFRATGELFF	TGTGCCAGCAGCTTTAGAGCCACCGGGGAGCTGTTTTTT
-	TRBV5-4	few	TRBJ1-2	CASSALEQGIQSGGYTF	TGTGCCAGCAGCGCCCTTGAACAGGGAATACAGTCAGGTGGCTACACCTTC
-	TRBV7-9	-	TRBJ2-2	CASSPLDWNTGELFF	TGTGCCAGCAGCCCACTAGATTGGAACACCGGGGAGCTGTTTTTT
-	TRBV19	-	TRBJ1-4	CASSEGVNEKLFF	TGTGCCAGTAGTGAGGGAGTTAATGAAAAACTGTTTTTT
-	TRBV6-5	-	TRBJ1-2	CASRVGGGYGYTF	TGTGCCAGTAGAGTGGGGGGTGGCTATGGCTACACCTTC
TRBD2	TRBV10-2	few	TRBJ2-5	CASMGWASGGARETQYF	TGCGCCAGCATGGGGTGGGCTAGCGGGGGGGCCCGGGAGACCCAGTACTTC
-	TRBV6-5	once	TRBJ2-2	CASGWTMNTGELFF	TGTGCCAGCGGCTGGACAATGAACACCGGGGAGCTGTTTTTT
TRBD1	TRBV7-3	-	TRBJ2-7	CASSLGQGGYEQYF	TGTGCCAGCAGCCTAGGACAGGGTGGGTACGAGCAGTACTTC
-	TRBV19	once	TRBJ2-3	CASSQGLRDTQYF	TGTGCCAGTAGTCAGGGCCTCCGGGATACGCAGTATTTT
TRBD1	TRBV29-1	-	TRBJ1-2	CSVEWQGGGYTF	TGCAGCGTTGAGTGGCAGGGGGGTGGCTACACCTTC
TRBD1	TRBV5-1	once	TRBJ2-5	CASSLTGTGMETQYF	TGCGCCAGCAGCTTGACCGGGACAGGGATGGAGACCCAGTACTTC